This T cell receptor (beta chain) was sequenced for a study of cytomegalovirus exposure and HLA in healthy donors. Comment on this clone: Its antigen is undetermined.

The CDR3 is made up of 14 amino acids. J was trimmed by 3 bases and V by 6 bases; bases with no gene match: 5. In germline, CDR1 is MNHNS, CDR2 SASEGT. Study-wide findings and caveats: Cytomegalovirus status was reportedly diagnosed by the classifier with high specificity and sensitivity. Exclusion as indistinguishable affected some V segments, including TRBV6-2 and TRBV6-3. TCR beta V- and J-gene trimming was later associated with a missense DCLRE1C variant. Whilst most TCR sequences proved rare, a subset of public TCRs occurred across many donors.

The PCR was carried out with 60 Vbeta primers and 13 Jbeta primers. Method: immunoSEQ multiplex PCR; TCRdb's copy keeps in-frame clones and lacks some. The data hold 240,000 or so clones, with 82% observed a single time. Sequenced input: PBMCs. The receptor's source is a woman in her forties in good health and CMV-seropositive. The rearrangement joins TRBV6-1 to TRBJ1-1, with 9 bases matching TRBD1. CDR3 in DNA: TGTGCCAGCAGGTGGACAGGGGAGGACACTGAAGCTTTCTTT. As protein: CASRWTGEDTEAFF.